One sample yielded the 2 T cell receptor beta chains listed below, sequenced in a study of T cell changes during pregnancy in multiple sclerosis. Some clones are missing from TCRdb's copy, which holds only in-frame ones; the method was immunoSEQ multiplex PCR. The sample lists approximately 100,000 clones, over 80% seen once, with approximately 4.5% in the top ten. Specimen: peripheral blood, collected in the first trimester of pregnancy. The receptor source for this set is a female donor with multiple sclerosis, enrolled in a pregnancy study.

The rearrangement joins TRBV11-2 to TRBJ1-2; tentatively, D is TRBD1 (5 bases). In germline, CDR1 is SGHAT, CDR2 FQNNGV. CDR3 size: 15 residues. Trimming stripped 2 bases from V and 5 bases from J, with 15 bases between. CDR3 DNA sequence: TGTGCCAGCAGCTTAACTCCGGGGGGAGGGTATGGCTACACCTTC. As protein: CASSLTPGGGYGYTF.

This sequence joins TRBV11-2 and TRBJ2-7; 7 nucleotides match TRBD2. Losses at the gene ends were 1 base for V and 0 bases for J; bases not matched to a gene: 3. The CDR3 is made up of 15 amino acids. Germline lookup yields CDR1 SGHAT and CDR2 FQNNGV. The CDR3 loop reads CASSLGGGTSYEQYF. DNA of the CDR3: TGTGCCAGCAGCTTAGGCGGGGGAACCTCCTACGAGCAGTACTTC.